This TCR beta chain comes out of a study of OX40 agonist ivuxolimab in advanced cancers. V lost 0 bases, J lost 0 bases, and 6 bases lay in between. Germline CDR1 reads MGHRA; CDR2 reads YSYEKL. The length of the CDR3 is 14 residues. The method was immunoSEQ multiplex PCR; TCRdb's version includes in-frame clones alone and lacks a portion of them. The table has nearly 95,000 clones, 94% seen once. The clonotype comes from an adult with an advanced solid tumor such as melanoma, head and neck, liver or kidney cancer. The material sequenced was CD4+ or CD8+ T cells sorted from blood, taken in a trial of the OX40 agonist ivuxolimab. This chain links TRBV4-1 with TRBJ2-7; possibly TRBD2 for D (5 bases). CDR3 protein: CASSQESGSYEQYF. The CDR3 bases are TGCGCCAGCAGCCAAGAGAGCGGCTCCTACGAGCAGTACTTC.